These T cell receptor beta chains were read from a single sample in a study of T cell repertoires in cytomegalovirus infection. These receptors lack a known antigen. TCRdb itself ran the reads through MiXCR, one entry per CDR3 protein. The sample consists of around 430,000 distinct CDR3 sequences, about 44% of them appearing once. The source was cultured PBMCs, collected from culture after CMV antigen stimulation. These receptors all stem from a human donor in good health (CMV status not recorded). Some clones in this sample may be carry-over from other donors' samples. CDR3s include the opening cysteine and the closing phenylalanine or tryptophan. The D gene is left open where the match is weak. The listing skips clone size in some rows; elsewhere it reads once, few, many or a size class.

d_gene	v_gene	abundance	j_gene	len	CDR3nt	CDR3aa
-	TRBV20-1	-	TRBJ1-6	13	TGCAGTGCTAGAGGGGTACGGAATTCACCCCTCCACTTT	CSARGVRNSPLHF
-	TRBV5-4	few	TRBJ1-3	16	TGTGCCAGCAGCACCCCGACAGACGGAGCTGGAAACACCATATATTTT	CASSTPTDGAGNTIYF
TRBD1	TRBV2	-	TRBJ1-5	16	TGTGCCAGCAGTACAGAAAAGGGACAGCCAAATCAGCCCCAGCATTTT	CASSTEKGQPNQPQHF
-	TRBV6-1	-	TRBJ2-7	16	TGTGCCAGCAGTGATTATCAACTAGTCTACTCCTACGAGCAGTACTTC	CASSDYQLVYSYEQYF
TRBD1	TRBV7-8	few	TRBJ2-5	16	TGTGCCAGCAGCCAAAAAAGGACAGGGAACCAAGAGACCCAGTACTTC	CASSQKRTGNQETQYF
-	TRBV2	-	TRBJ1-4	15	TGTGCCAGCAGTGTAAGGCAGGCCCCCAGAGAAAAACTGTTTTTT	CASSVRQAPREKLFF
TRBD1	TRBV6-1	-	TRBJ1-6	21	TGTGCCAGCAGTCCGAGACAGGGGCCGCAACCCATGAGCTCCTATAATTCACCCCTCCACTTT	CASSPRQGPQPMSSYNSPLHF
-	TRBV7-6	-	TRBJ2-7	12	TGTGCCAGCAGCCTCGACCCGGGGTCCTTGTACTTC	CASSLDPGSLYF
-	TRBV2	-	TRBJ1-6	13	TGTGCCAGCATGAGGCAGGGTGAATCACCCCTCCACTTT	CASMRQGESPLHF
-	TRBV11-1	few	TRBJ1-1	16	TGTGCCAGCAGCTTAACGATCCCGGGTATGAACACTGAAGCTTTCTTT	CASSLTIPGMNTEAFF
-	TRBV4-1	-	TRBJ2-3	18	TGCGCCAGCAGCCAAGGACATGTAGTACCGCCTAGCACAGATACGCAGTATTTT	CASSQGHVVPPSTDTQYF
TRBD1	TRBV2	few	TRBJ1-1	13	TGTGCCAGAAGGGACAGAGGGACGACTGAAGCTTTCTTT	CARRDRGTTEAFF
-	TRBV7-9	-	TRBJ2-7	14	TGTGCCAGCAGCTTAGACCCCGGGCAAGGCGAGCAGTACTTC	CASSLDPGQGEQYF
TRBD2	TRBV7-8	-	TRBJ2-1	19	TGTGCCAGCAGCTTACGACTAGCGGGAGAGGGACCTCATTACAATGAGCAGTTCTTC	CASSLRLAGEGPHYNEQFF
-	TRBV20-1	-	TRBJ2-7	12	TGCAGTGCTAGTACGTCAAACTACGAGCAGTACTTC	CSASTSNYEQYF
-	TRBV15	once	TRBJ2-5	11	TGTGCCACCAGCAGAGATGGGGACCAGTACTTC	CATSRDGDQYF
TRBD1	TRBV7-9	-	TRBJ2-7	17	TGTGCCAGCGGCGGGACAGGGGTCCTATCGGTATCCTACGAGCAGTACTTC	CASGGTGVLSVSYEQYF
-	TRBV19	-	TRBJ2-7	16	TGTGCCAGTAGTACTGGGGCAGGGGTTACGGCCTACGAGCAGTACTTC	CASSTGAGVTAYEQYF
TRBD2	TRBV6-2/TRBV6-3	-	TRBJ2-5	16	TGTGCCAGCAGTGGGAGACTAGCGGGAAAGCGGGAGACCCAGTACTTC	CASSGRLAGKRETQYF
-	TRBV10-3	-	TRBJ1-2	14	TGTGCCACCTCCATATCGGCAGTTACTCTCGGCTACACCTTC	CATSISAVTLGYTF
-	TRBV4-2	once	TRBJ2-7	14	TGTGCCAGCAGCCCCCTGGCAAGGTCCTACGAGCAGTACTTC	CASSPLARSYEQYF
-	TRBV7-2	few	TRBJ2-4	14	TGTGCCAGCAGCTTAGTAAGGGAGCAAAGCATTCAGTACTTC	CASSLVREQSIQYF
TRBD1	TRBV12-3/TRBV12-4	few	TRBJ1-2	15	TGTGCCAGCAGTCCCAGGACAGGGCATTTCTATGGCTACACCTTC	CASSPRTGHFYGYTF
TRBD1	TRBV7-2	few	TRBJ2-7	14	TGTGCCAGCAGCTTACCGGGAAGGGGGCTTGAGCAGTACTTC	CASSLPGRGLEQYF
TRBD1	TRBV15	few	TRBJ2-7	14	TGTGCCACCAGCTCGACCGGGACAGGGATAGAGCAGTACTTC	CATSSTGTGIEQYF
-	TRBV6-5	-	TRBJ2-3	14	TGTGCCAGCAGTTACGGGCCCAAGACAGATACGCAGTATTTT	CASSYGPKTDTQYF
-	TRBV2	-	TRBJ1-6	15	TGTGCCAGCAGTGGACGGAGCTCCTATAATTCACCCCTCCACTTT	CASSGRSSYNSPLHF
-	TRBV5-1	-	TRBJ2-1	15	TGCGCCAGCACCGCCGGGGGCACCTCCTACAATGAGCAGTTCTTC	CASTAGGTSYNEQFF
-	TRBV7-6	-	TRBJ2-2	15	TGTGCCAGCAGCTTAGCAGCCGGAGGCGGCGGGGAGCTGTTTTTT	CASSLAAGGGGELFF
-	TRBV6-5	-	TRBJ2-5	14	TGTGCCAGCAGTGAAGGAGTTAGGGGCCGGACCCAGTACTTC	CASSEGVRGRTQYF
-	TRBV7-2	many	TRBJ1-5	15	TGTGCCAGCAGCTTAGTAGGGACTAGCAATCAGCCCCAGCATTTT	CASSLVGTSNQPQHF
-	TRBV12-3/TRBV12-4	-	TRBJ1-3	18	TGTGCCAGCAGCCTAACCGGCAGTATAGGATTTAGCGGAAACACCATATATTTT	CASSLTGSIGFSGNTIYF
TRBD1	TRBV4-2	many	TRBJ1-5	13	TGTGCCAGCAGCCCCGACAGGGGGCAGCCCCAGCATTTT	CASSPDRGQPQHF
-	TRBV6-1	few	TRBJ2-7	16	TGTGCCAGCAGTGAAGCGTACAGGGTGAGCTCCTACGAGCAGTACTTC	CASSEAYRVSSYEQYF
-	TRBV7-6	-	TRBJ1-1	12	TGTGCCAGCAGCTTACGAGGGGGTGAAGCTTTCTTT	CASSLRGGEAFF
-	TRBV6-1	-	TRBJ2-6	18	TGTGCCAGCATTATCAAGGGCTTTTACGTTTTCGGGGCCAACGTCCTGACTTTC	CASIIKGFYVFGANVLTF
TRBD2	TRBV7-2	few	TRBJ2-5	17	TGTGCCAGCAGCCCGTATGTTCAAAGCGGGAGGGAAGAGACCCAGTACTTC	CASSPYVQSGREETQYF
-	TRBV7-2	-	TRBJ2-7	14	TGTGCCAGCAGCTTAGGCGTTCTTTTCTACGAGCAGTACTTC	CASSLGVLFYEQYF
TRBD1	TRBV12-3/TRBV12-4	few	TRBJ1-1	16	TGTGCCAGCAGTCAGAGTCCCGGGACAGGGAACACTGAAGCTTTCTTT	CASSQSPGTGNTEAFF
-	TRBV7-6	-	TRBJ1-1	14	TGTGCCAGCAGCTTAGGCCCCGAGGGCACTGAAGCTTTCTTT	CASSLGPEGTEAFF
TRBD2	TRBV7-2	few	TRBJ2-1	18	TGTGCCAGCAGCCCCGTAGTGATAGCGGGAGGAACCTACAATGAGCAGTTCTTC	CASSPVVIAGGTYNEQFF
TRBD1	TRBV28	many	TRBJ2-3	14	TGTGCCACCGATGGACAGGGGAACACAGATACGCAGTATTTT	CATDGQGNTDTQYF
-	TRBV7-2	few	TRBJ1-6	14	TGTGCCAGCAGCTCAATAGGCCAGGTTTCACCCCTCCACTTT	CASSSIGQVSPLHF
-	TRBV15	-	TRBJ2-4	16	TGTGCCACCAGCAGAGATCGGAGCGGAGCCAAAAACATTCAGTACTTC	CATSRDRSGAKNIQYF
-	TRBV18	-	TRBJ2-7	17	TGTGCCAGCTCCCCCGGGTACCGGGACACTATCTCCTACGAGCAGTACTTC	CASSPGYRDTISYEQYF
-	TRBV6-5	few	TRBJ2-7	18	TGTGCCAGCAGTTACTCCATTATTCGGCAGGGTGGGGATGGGGAGCAGTACTTC	CASSYSIIRQGGDGEQYF
-	TRBV7-2	few	TRBJ2-1	12	TGTGCCAGCAGCTTAGCTAGGAGGGTTTGGTTCTTC	CASSLARRVWFF